These T cell receptor beta chains were read from a single sample in a study of T cells in tuberculosis. Assay used: immunoSEQ multiplex PCR; TCRdb lists only in-frame clones, some missing. The sample has about 34,000 clones, 93% seen once; the top ten hold about an eighth. Sample: PBMCs, taken at tuberculosis diagnosis. These receptors were taken from an adult with tuberculosis. CDR3s include the opening cysteine and the closing phenylalanine or tryptophan. D genes are given only for firm matches. Clone sizes are given selectively: once, few, many, or a class where the clone is expanded.

d_gene: .; v_gene: TRBV27; j_gene: TRBJ1-1; abundance: .; CDR3nt: TGTGCCAGCAGTTTAATTCCTAATCCAACAGGTGAAGCTTTCTTT; CDR3aa: CASSLIPNPTGEAFF
d_gene: .; v_gene: TRBV30; j_gene: TRBJ1-6; abundance: .; CDR3nt: TGTGCCTGGAGTGGCCTGGGGGGCTCCTATAATTCACCCCTCCACTTT; CDR3aa: CAWSGLGGSYNSPLHF
d_gene: TRBD2; v_gene: TRBV4-1; j_gene: TRBJ2-7; abundance: .; CDR3nt: TGCGCCAGCAGCCACTTAAAGGGACTAGCGGGCTCCTACGAGCAGTACTTC; CDR3aa: CASSHLKGLAGSYEQYF
d_gene: TRBD2; v_gene: TRBV7-9; j_gene: TRBJ2-7; abundance: .; CDR3nt: TGTGCCAGCAGCTCACCCTCGTGGACTAGCGGGAGGGCTCCCTACGAGCAGTACTTC; CDR3aa: CASSSPSWTSGRAPYEQYF
d_gene: TRBD2; v_gene: TRBV4-1; j_gene: TRBJ2-7; abundance: .; CDR3nt: TGCGCCAGCAGCCAAGATGACCGCGGGAGGGGGGAGCAGTACTTC; CDR3aa: CASSQDDRGRGEQYF
d_gene: TRBD1; v_gene: TRBV5-1; j_gene: TRBJ1-2; abundance: .; CDR3nt: TGCGCCAGCAGCCCCGGGACAGGGGGCGCATCGGGGTACACCTTC; CDR3aa: CASSPGTGGASGYTF
d_gene: .; v_gene: TRBV5-4; j_gene: TRBJ2-7; abundance: .; CDR3nt: TGTGCCAGCAGCTTGGGCAGGTCTGAAGAGCAGTACTTC; CDR3aa: CASSLGRSEEQYF
d_gene: TRBD2; v_gene: TRBV2; j_gene: TRBJ2-7; abundance: .; CDR3nt: TGTGCCAGCAGTGCGGTGGAACTAGCGGGTACCTACGAGCAGTACTTC; CDR3aa: CASSAVELAGTYEQYF
d_gene: .; v_gene: TRBV7-9; j_gene: TRBJ2-3; abundance: .; CDR3nt: TGTGCCAGCAGCTTAAAAGGGGATACAGATACGCAGTATTTT; CDR3aa: CASSLKGDTDTQYF
d_gene: TRBD1; v_gene: TRBV5-1; j_gene: TRBJ1-3; abundance: .; CDR3nt: TGCGCCAGCAGCCCGACAGGGGGTTTCTCTGGAAACACCATATATTTT; CDR3aa: CASSPTGGFSGNTIYF
d_gene: TRBD1; v_gene: TRBV7-9; j_gene: TRBJ2-5; abundance: .; CDR3nt: TGTGCCAGCAGCTCCCCGGGACAGGGGGCGTTTTTGTCAGAGACCCAGTACTTC; CDR3aa: CASSSPGQGAFLSETQYF
d_gene: .; v_gene: TRBV19; j_gene: TRBJ1-1; abundance: .; CDR3nt: TGTGCCAGTAGCTCGGGGGGAACTGAAGCTTTCTTT; CDR3aa: CASSSGGTEAFF
d_gene: .; v_gene: TRBV6-1; j_gene: TRBJ2-7; abundance: once; CDR3nt: TGTGCCAGCAGTGGGCAGACATTACATCCCTACGAGCAGTACTTC; CDR3aa: CASSGQTLHPYEQYF
d_gene: TRBD1; v_gene: TRBV6-4; j_gene: TRBJ2-3; abundance: .; CDR3nt: TGTGCCAGCAGTCCGTTAGGGGGCGGGCCCACAGATACGCAGTATTTT; CDR3aa: CASSPLGGGPTDTQYF
d_gene: .; v_gene: TRBV29-1; j_gene: TRBJ2-5; abundance: .; CDR3nt: TGCAGCGTTGGCGGGGTGGGAAAGACCCAGTACTTC; CDR3aa: CSVGGVGKTQYF
d_gene: TRBD1; v_gene: TRBV5-1; j_gene: TRBJ2-5; abundance: .; CDR3nt: TGCGCCAGCAGCTTGAGCAGGGGGATCCAAGAGACCCAGTACTTC; CDR3aa: CASSLSRGIQETQYF
d_gene: TRBD2; v_gene: TRBV7-8; j_gene: TRBJ2-1; abundance: .; CDR3nt: TGTGCCAGCAGCTTACCCGACATCTCTAGCGGGGGGTACAATGAGCAGTTCTTC; CDR3aa: CASSLPDISSGGYNEQFF
d_gene: .; v_gene: TRBV4-1; j_gene: TRBJ1-5; abundance: .; CDR3nt: TGCGCCAGCAGCCTACAGGGTAAAGGCAATCAGCCCCAGCATTTT; CDR3aa: CASSLQGKGNQPQHF
d_gene: .; v_gene: TRBV23-1; j_gene: TRBJ2-7; abundance: .; CDR3nt: TGCGCCAGCAGTCACTTCGGACAGTCTAAAGGCGAGCAGTACTTC; CDR3aa: CASSHFGQSKGEQYF
d_gene: .; v_gene: TRBV12-5; j_gene: TRBJ2-7; abundance: .; CDR3nt: TGTGCTAGTGGCCGGGACACCGAGCAGTACTTC; CDR3aa: CASGRDTEQYF
d_gene: .; v_gene: TRBV27; j_gene: TRBJ2-7; abundance: .; CDR3nt: TGTGCCAGCAGTTTCAAACAACCGGGACAATCAACCTACGAGCAGTACTTC; CDR3aa: CASSFKQPGQSTYEQYF
d_gene: .; v_gene: TRBV25-1; j_gene: TRBJ1-1; abundance: .; CDR3nt: TGTGCCAGCAGTGAAATTGGCAGTAACACTGAAGCTTTCTTT; CDR3aa: CASSEIGSNTEAFF
d_gene: TRBD1; v_gene: TRBV6-5; j_gene: TRBJ2-4; abundance: once; CDR3nt: TGTGCCAGCAGTCAGAGGACAGGGGGCAGAAACATTCAGTACTTC; CDR3aa: CASSQRTGGRNIQYF
d_gene: .; v_gene: TRBV5-1; j_gene: TRBJ2-1; abundance: .; CDR3nt: TGCGCCAGCAGCTGGACAGTCTCCTACAATGAGCAGTTCTTC; CDR3aa: CASSWTVSYNEQFF
d_gene: .; v_gene: TRBV7-9; j_gene: TRBJ1-1; abundance: .; CDR3nt: TGTGCCAGCAGCTTAGTAGCCACTGAAGCTTTCTTT; CDR3aa: CASSLVATEAFF
d_gene: TRBD1; v_gene: TRBV30; j_gene: TRBJ1-1; abundance: .; CDR3nt: TGTGCCTGGAGTGACAGGGGAGTGAACACTGAAGCTTTCTTT; CDR3aa: CAWSDRGVNTEAFF
d_gene: .; v_gene: TRBV6-5; j_gene: TRBJ2-4; abundance: .; CDR3nt: TGTGCCAGCAGTTACTCGATAAGCGGCGGGCAAAACATTCAGTACTTC; CDR3aa: CASSYSISGGQNIQYF
d_gene: .; v_gene: TRBV6-1; j_gene: TRBJ1-5; abundance: .; CDR3nt: TGTGCCAGCAGTGAAGCGGGGGGTAGGGTACATTTT; CDR3aa: CASSEAGGRVHF
d_gene: .; v_gene: TRBV18; j_gene: TRBJ2-7; abundance: .; CDR3nt: TGTGCCAGCTCCCTCGCCGGAACAGGTGACGAGCAGTACTTC; CDR3aa: CASSLAGTGDEQYF
d_gene: .; v_gene: TRBV19; j_gene: TRBJ2-7; abundance: .; CDR3nt: TGTGCCAGTAGTATTGGGAGCGGATACCCCTACGAGCAGTACTTC; CDR3aa: CASSIGSGYPYEQYF
d_gene: .; v_gene: TRBV14; j_gene: TRBJ2-7; abundance: .; CDR3nt: TGTGCCAGCAGCCAAGGGCGGGGTGGTCCGTACGAGCAGTACTTC; CDR3aa: CASSQGRGGPYEQYF
d_gene: .; v_gene: TRBV6-6; j_gene: TRBJ1-6; abundance: .; CDR3nt: TGTGCCAGCATTTTACAGGCAGTAGGCAATTCACCCCTCCACTTT; CDR3aa: CASILQAVGNSPLHF
d_gene: .; v_gene: TRBV29-1; j_gene: TRBJ1-2; abundance: .; CDR3nt: TGCAGCGTTGAAGGGACGGGGGATCCCTTAAGCGGCTACACCTTC; CDR3aa: CSVEGTGDPLSGYTF
d_gene: .; v_gene: TRBV6-6; j_gene: TRBJ1-4; abundance: .; CDR3nt: TGTGCCAGCAGTTACTCGATAGCGTCAACTAATGAAAAACTGTTTTTT; CDR3aa: CASSYSIASTNEKLFF
d_gene: .; v_gene: TRBV27; j_gene: TRBJ1-3; abundance: .; CDR3nt: TGTGCCAGCAGTTCGCAACTCTCTGGAAACACCATATATTTT; CDR3aa: CASSSQLSGNTIYF
d_gene: .; v_gene: TRBV7-6; j_gene: TRBJ2-2; abundance: .; CDR3nt: TGTGCCAGCAGCCTGAAGCCGGGACACGACACCGGGGAGCTGTTTTTT; CDR3aa: CASSLKPGHDTGELFF
d_gene: .; v_gene: TRBV19; j_gene: TRBJ2-7; abundance: .; CDR3nt: TGTGCCAGTAGTGGGGACTCGGGGTCCTACGAGCAGTACTTC; CDR3aa: CASSGDSGSYEQYF
d_gene: .; v_gene: TRBV2; j_gene: TRBJ2-3; abundance: .; CDR3nt: TGTGCCAGCAGTCAACAGGGACCGGATACGCAGTATTTT; CDR3aa: CASSQQGPDTQYF
d_gene: TRBD2; v_gene: TRBV4-1; j_gene: TRBJ2-1; abundance: .; CDR3nt: TGCGCCAGCAGCCAAGAAACTAGCGGAAATGAGCAGTTCTTC; CDR3aa: CASSQETSGNEQFF
d_gene: TRBD2; v_gene: TRBV5-1; j_gene: TRBJ2-2; abundance: once; CDR3nt: TGCGCCAGCAGCCCCGGGACTAGCGGGAGGGACACCGGGGAGCTGTTTTTT; CDR3aa: CASSPGTSGRDTGELFF
d_gene: TRBD1; v_gene: TRBV28; j_gene: TRBJ2-7; abundance: .; CDR3nt: TGTGCCAGCAGTCCCGGGGACAGGGCCTACGAGCAGTACTTC; CDR3aa: CASSPGDRAYEQYF
d_gene: TRBD2; v_gene: TRBV27; j_gene: TRBJ2-7; abundance: .; CDR3nt: TGTGCCAGCAGTTCATTGGCGGGAGGTTACGAGCAGTACTTC; CDR3aa: CASSSLAGGYEQYF
d_gene: .; v_gene: TRBV20-1; j_gene: TRBJ2-5; abundance: .; CDR3nt: TGCAGTGCGATCAGAGGAGAGACCCAGTACTTC; CDR3aa: CSAIRGETQYF
d_gene: .; v_gene: TRBV6-6; j_gene: TRBJ1-6; abundance: .; CDR3nt: TGTGCCAGCAGTTACCTGGAAGAAAGGGGCTCACCCCTCCACTTT; CDR3aa: CASSYLEERGSPLHF
d_gene: TRBD1; v_gene: TRBV19; j_gene: TRBJ1-1; abundance: .; CDR3nt: TGTGCCAGTAGTATTATGGGACAGGGGACCCTGAACACTGAAGCTTTCTTT; CDR3aa: CASSIMGQGTLNTEAFF
d_gene: .; v_gene: TRBV10-3; j_gene: TRBJ1-1; abundance: once; CDR3nt: TGTGCCATCAGTGATAACGCCCTCTCGGGATTCTTT; CDR3aa: CAISDNALSGFF
d_gene: TRBD1; v_gene: TRBV5-1; j_gene: TRBJ2-2; abundance: .; CDR3nt: TGCGCCAGCACCCTCCGTGGGACAGGGGGCTCCGGGGAGCTGTTTTTT; CDR3aa: CASTLRGTGGSGELFF
d_gene: .; v_gene: TRBV2; j_gene: TRBJ2-7; abundance: .; CDR3nt: TGTTCGAGTGCAGGGGTAATTACAACCTACGAGCAGTACTTC; CDR3aa: CSSAGVITTYEQYF
d_gene: TRBD1; v_gene: TRBV25-1; j_gene: TRBJ2-7; abundance: .; CDR3nt: TGTGCCAGCAGTGGGGGCCCCCAGGGGGCGCGAGAGCAGTACTTC; CDR3aa: CASSGGPQGAREQYF
d_gene: TRBD2; v_gene: TRBV13; j_gene: TRBJ2-7; abundance: .; CDR3nt: TGTGCCAGCAGCTTACGGGGGGGCATCTCGGCCGAGCAGTACTTC; CDR3aa: CASSLRGGISAEQYF
d_gene: .; v_gene: TRBV11-1; j_gene: TRBJ2-2; abundance: .; CDR3nt: TGTGCCAGCAGCTTTCCCCAGGGGGAGGCCGGGGAGCTGTTTTTT; CDR3aa: CASSFPQGEAGELFF
d_gene: TRBD1; v_gene: TRBV27; j_gene: TRBJ1-3; abundance: .; CDR3nt: TGTGCCAGCAGTCAGGGGGGCGGAAACACCATATATTTT; CDR3aa: CASSQGGGNTIYF
d_gene: TRBD1; v_gene: TRBV5-6; j_gene: TRBJ2-7; abundance: once; CDR3nt: TGTGCCAGCAGCTCCCGACAGGGATTTTACGAGCAGTACTTC; CDR3aa: CASSSRQGFYEQYF
d_gene: TRBD2; v_gene: TRBV18; j_gene: TRBJ2-3; abundance: once; CDR3nt: TGTGCCAGCTCACCAGAGCGGAGCGGGGGTACAGATACGCAGTATTTT; CDR3aa: CASSPERSGGTDTQYF